Detailed here is one T cell receptor beta chain. The CDR3 extends over 13 amino acids. V was pared by 5 bases and J by 12 bases, with 20 bases between. CDR1 MDHEN and CDR2 SYDVKM come from the germline V gene. These data belong to a study of shared clonotypes between healthy human individuals. The data were produced by immunoSEQ multiplex PCR, yet TCRdb's version contains in-frame clones alone and is incomplete. This repertoire shows about 770,000 clones, about two thirds found once; its top ten account for more than 1.5%. Input material: memory CD4+ T cells sorted from blood. Subset described: CD45RA-negative fraction. The rearrangement joins TRBV28 to TRBJ2-7; the D gene is possibly TRBD2 (5 bases). The clonotype originates from a woman younger than 45 in good health. The CDR3 region is CASSTNSGDGRYF. In nucleotides, the CDR3 is TGTGCCAGCAGTACGAACAGCGGCGATGGACGGTACTTC.